A single T cell receptor beta chain is shown here with its context. What it binds is unknown. The CDR3 is 13 amino acids. From germline, CDR1 is SGHNT and CDR2 YENEEA. V was trimmed by 5 bases and J by 5 bases, leaving 13 bases between them. This sample is drawn from a study of T cells after yellow fever vaccination. Whole-study results and caveats: The secondary response was weaker but peaked faster, day 5 versus 15. Once the booster was given, most primary-vaccination clones reappeared, at about 95% for CD4 and 88% for CD8. Clonotypes shared by both compartments, CD4 and CD8, made up a small share.

Using its own MiXCR run on the 5' RACE reads, TCRdb lists one record per CDR3 protein. The repertoire holds hundreds of thousands of distinct CDR3 sequences, with 9% to 15% as singletons. The receptor comes from a man aged 25 to 45 who received the YFV17D yellow fever vaccine. The chain has TRBV11-3 and TRBJ2-7; D is perhaps TRBD2 (6 bases). The sequences come from PBMCs, collected on the day of the yellow fever booster vaccination. The CDR3: CASSPGVGHEQYF. The CDR3, as DNA: TGTGCCAGCAGCCCGGGGGTGGGCCACGAGCAGTACTTC.